This T cell receptor beta chain derives from a study of cytomegalovirus exposure and HLA in healthy donors (dated by TCRdb to between 2016 and 2019). For the wider study: In an earlier analysis of fewer than 750 of the donors, 276 Gb of sequence data and 100 million or so unique TCR beta sequences from about 180 million T cells were reported. Of the 300 to 500 genotyped donors, approximately 80% were placed in the genetic ancestry cluster associated with self-reported Caucasian donors. Both class I and class II loci were covered by HLA typing, at four-digit resolution. To predict cytomegalovirus infection status, the study combined high-throughput TCR immunosequencing, statistical association of individual TCRs with disease status, and machine learning. All discovery cohort repertoires had been generated using a single sequencing platform. Alongside the repertoire data, information on donor age, sex, ethnicity and CMV serostatus was compiled. Rather than drawing on any new phenotypic data, the later analysis identified candidate immune exposures from TCR beta sequences and the way those sequences occurred across donors. Along with the approximately 650-subject first cohort, a separate validation cohort of more than 90 different subjects was used. Genome-wide SNP genotypes for about three fifths of the roughly 670 donors were used in a later genetic analysis, which treated that subset as a discovery cohort. An early release covering roughly 600 HLA-typed donors comprised roughly 300 gigabases of sequencing data and tens of millions of unique TCR sequences. Using immunosequencing, the study profiled T cell repertoires from roughly 650 subjects and related those repertoires to cytomegalovirus serostatus. A later analysis re-analyzed previously published TCR beta repertoires from 500 to 700 donors and added high-resolution HLA genotyping to study TCR occurrence patterns. Among about 390 genotyped donors of the cohort, an average of 235,054 unique TCR beta nucleotide sequences were sequenced per donor, around 20% of them non-productive. Typing coverage varied by locus: roughly 620-640 donors for A, B, C, DRB1 and DQB1; 500 to 550 for DQA1; 606 for DPA1; about 450 for DPB1. The aim of the study was to test whether cataloging public T cell receptors could identify signatures of past pathogen exposure. Because of strong linkage in the cohort, roughly five DR-DQ haplotypes were treated as single units for association and clustering. In an earlier analysis of roughly 540 of the donors, high-throughput TCR beta sequencing was used to judge whether each TCR beta V gene segment behaved as functional or pseudogenic. Beyond this particular receptor, the publication reports: According to a later analysis, parvovirus B19, influenza, CMV and Epstein-Barr virus appeared linked to several top co-occurrence clusters. Linkage disequilibrium might explain the correlated functional status among segregating V segments, but an unknown experimental factor could not be ruled out. Because the 87-base-pair reads could not distinguish some IMGT-functional V segments, including TRBV6-2 and TRBV6-3, those segments were excluded. The authors suggested that the approach could potentially be extended to other disease states and immunological phenotypes. HLA typing was unavailable for some donors at each locus, so association tests used only the typed subset. For the cohort, immune exposure information was limited to CMV serostatus. While some public TCRs were present in many individuals, most TCR sequences turned up only very rarely across donors. A further reported finding was that TCR beta sequences accurately predicted the HLA-A and HLA-B alleles for most subjects in the first cohort. Because counts were too low, approximately 18 rarely observed V segments, including chromosome 9 orphons, were excluded from the earlier analysis of 587 of the donors. A group of highly shared sequence variants was considered likely to be a technical artifact of the sequencing pipeline. This cohort had only TCR beta chains sequenced, and the lack of alpha or paired-chain data limited which features could be detected. A later genetic analysis associated a missense DCLRE1C variant with V-gene and J-gene trimming of TCR beta chains, and an independent cohort replicated the association. In a later analysis, the rate of TCR association differed among HLA loci, with DRB1 alleles having the most associated TCRs and HLA-C alleles having the fewest. Strong co-occurrence of HLA alleles, especially DR and DQ, made assigning TCR associations to individual alleles difficult. Presence/absence analyses assumed roughly uniform sequencing depth across donors, an assumption that may not hold. In an earlier analysis of a few hundred of the donors, most TCR beta V segments were observed in productive rearrangements about 90% or about 30% of the time, broadly matching IMGT annotations. A later analysis found that HLA-associated TCR beta chains were more clonally expanded and had lower generation probabilities than equally common non-associated chains. A later analysis found that most CMV-associated TCR beta chains appeared HLA-restricted, with HLA associations seemingly driven largely by CMV exposure. The study listed approximately 150 TCR beta chains as associated with cytomegalovirus. In a later genetic analysis, fewer N-insertions in productive TCRs were reported among donors in an Asian-associated ancestry cluster than the roughly 640-donor mean. In a later analysis, some 18,000 TCR beta sequences were associated with specific HLA alleles at a false discovery rate of 0.05. Three of the identified cytomegalovirus-associated TCR beta chains were confirmed in vitro to be specific for cytomegalovirus antigens. Cytomegalovirus status was reported to be diagnosed by the classifier with high specificity and sensitivity in both the original and validation cohorts.

Taken from cysteine to phenylalanine, the CDR3 has 17 residues. The sequence is cut down to CDR3 DNA, 51 bases in frame from base 1. In total, 500 to 700 healthy bone marrow donors made up the cohort. At the time of sampling, all cohort members were nominally healthy, though unrecorded immune exposures were likely present. The donor tested CMV seronegative and was one of the 352 seronegative cohort members. Every donor gave a peripheral blood sample, and the peripheral blood mononuclear cells from that sample were used for TCR beta sequencing. Genomic DNA was extracted from the blood cell samples with the Qiagen DNeasy Blood Extraction Kit. Library prep was done by the immunoSEQ multiplex PCR assay. The multiplex PCR relied on a mix of 60 forward primers for TCR Vbeta segments and 13 reverse primers for TCR Jbeta segments. The CDR3 region of rearranged TCR beta genes was amplified from genomic DNA by a multiplex PCR assay. The amplified TCR beta libraries were sequenced on the Illumina HiSeq System as 87-base-pair reads. In the original analysis: A later analysis counted 65 million to 90 million unique TCR beta chains across the 550 to 800 repertoires, and 10 million to 12 million of these chains were shared by at least two donors. A nearest-neighbor algorithm error-corrected the raw reads and collapsed the reads into unique sequences, merging closely related sequences to remove PCR and sequencing errors. To assign V, D and J gene segments, CDR3 sequences were aligned to IMGT reference sequences. For a sequence to be retained, a match of at least six nucleotides was required to both a V gene segment and a J gene segment. Rearrangements were called productive when the CDR3 lacked stop codons and stayed in frame with V and J; all others were non-productive. CDR3 was defined by IMGT convention, running from the second conserved V-encoded cysteine to the conserved J-encoded phenylalanine. Sequences without an unambiguous match to a single V gene segment were excluded from the earlier analysis of about 640 of the donors. An earlier analysis of several hundred of the donors called V segments functional above 56.7% productive rearrangements and segregating when the between-donor standard deviation exceeded 5%. A statistical classification framework was developed to diagnose cytomegalovirus status using the catalog of TCR beta chain sequences. In a later analysis, TCR nucleotide sequences were compared against IMGT/GENE-DB human TR gene sequences so that V and J genes could be assigned. Using the TCRdist pipeline, a later analysis assigned CDR3 sequences along with most-parsimonious VDJ recombination scenarios. In a later analysis, each TCR beta chain was defined by its CDR3 amino acid sequence together with its V-gene family, and reads without a unique V-gene family were excluded. As a way to deal with suspected cross-contamination and a sequencing artifact, a later analysis dropped approximately 570 nucleotide sequences that were highly shared and had low generation probability. In a later analysis, a clonal expansion index was calculated for each public chain from normalized within-repertoire ranks of inferred template counts. A later analysis computed generation probabilities with a VDJ recombination model fitted to out-of-frame rearrangements, and checked the results against IGoR. A later analysis scored TCR-TCR, TCR-HLA and TCR-CMV co-occurrence with hypergeometric tests, applying a repertoire-size bias correction to TCR pairs. In a later analysis, false discovery rates were estimated by permuting HLA or CMV assignments 20 times. In a later analysis, co-occurring TCRs were grouped using DBSCAN, with TCRdist sequence similarity added in when clustering inside HLA-allele-positive subsets. Repertoires with fewer than 30,000 or more than 120,000 public chains, plus five repertoires with anomalous nucleotide sharing, were excluded from co-occurrence clustering. Entries here come from immuneACCESS through TCRdb and include only in-frame sequences with V and J called. Some clones fail to appear in such tables; in the studies checked, an unresolved V gene covers under half of the shortfall, and the cause of the remainder is unknown. V and J calls plus clone size are reproduced from that table; the DNA served to infer D and trimming. The sample table records some 180,000 clones; around 77% of these occur just once. Around 1.9% of the sample comes from the top ten.

Comments on this clone: Its antigen is not yet known. No qualities accompany the bases; no much larger clone lies one base away.

What was sequenced was PBMCs. This sequence originates from a woman aged 25-40 years in good health and CMV-seronegative. The receptor chain draws on TRBV1 and TRBJ2-2; TRBD2, the table's D call, lacks a check against the DNA. TRBV1 is assigned pseudogene status. The CDR3 region: CTSSRLGLAANTGELFF. The DNA sequence is TGCACCAGCAGCCGCCTTGGACTAGCGGCGAACACCGGGGAGCTGTTTTTT.